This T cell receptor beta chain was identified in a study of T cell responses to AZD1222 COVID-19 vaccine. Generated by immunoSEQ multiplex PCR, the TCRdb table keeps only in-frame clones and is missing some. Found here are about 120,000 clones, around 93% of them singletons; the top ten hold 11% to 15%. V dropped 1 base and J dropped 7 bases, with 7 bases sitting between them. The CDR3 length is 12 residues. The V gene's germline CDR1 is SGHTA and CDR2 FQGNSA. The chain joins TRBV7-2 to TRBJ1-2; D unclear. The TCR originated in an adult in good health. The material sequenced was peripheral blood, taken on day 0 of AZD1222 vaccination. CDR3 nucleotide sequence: TGTGCCAGCAGCTTAGGAAATAGTGGCTACACCTTC. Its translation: CASSLGNSGYTF.